This is a list of T cell receptor beta chains from one sample in a study of blood T cell repertoires in COVID-19. Clones were read by immunoSEQ multiplex PCR, and TCRdb kept only the in-frame ones, dropping some. The sample includes about 380,000 clones, approximately 87% of them seen just once. Sequencing used PBMCs or T cells enriched from blood (not recorded which). The receptor set was obtained from a man between 25 and 39 years old who had recovered from COVID-19. CDR3s include the opening cysteine and the closing phenylalanine or tryptophan.

v_call | cdr3_aa
TRBV27 | CASSLRGRNTEAFF
TRBV9 | CASSTSGTVNEQYF
TRBV20-1 | CSASHGVSTDTQYF
TRBV9 | CASSGTGTANTGELFF
TRBV15 | CATSRDTLAGGNTDTQYF
TRBV10-3 | CAIRKAGGTDTQYF
TRBV6-5 | CASSIQQGFHEKLFF
TRBV30 | CAWSRPAGPEYNEKLFF
TRBV10-3 | CAIRKRGTDTGELFF
TRBV18 | CASSPPLRSSGQPAEAFF
TRBV9 | CASSSGQGGYNEQFF
TRBV3-1/TRBV3-2 | CASSTGTETQYF
TRBV12-5 | CASGLVDGTRQFVQFF
TRBV9 | CASSERGNYGYTF
TRBV6-1 | CASSETEGWRSSNTGELFF
TRBV7-6 | CASSLGTTNTGELFF
TRBV7-9 | CASSGRTGDTEAFF
TRBV7-9 | CASSTGTGSSPLHF
TRBV10-3 | CAINSLAGANNEQFF
TRBV6-1 | CASSEGAGNYNEQFF
TRBV6-1 | CASSEAPGGTEAFF
TRBV6-1 | CASSDYGDSRDEQYF
TRBV18 | CASSPGQDNTLHF
TRBV23-1 | CASSQGQPQHF
TRBV6-5 | CASSYSISGGHYGYTF
TRBV5-4 | CASSWAGTGWTDTQYF
TRBV5-6 | CASSLLRNHNYGYTF
TRBV20-1 | CSARIPAEAFF
TRBV4-2 | CASSQPNVREGEQYF
TRBV18 | CASSEGSSYEQYF
TRBV4-2 | CASSQEGLAGGTYEQYF
TRBV10-3 | CAIGQPLSGYTF
TRBV10-3 | CAISEPGNTNSPLHF
TRBV12-3/TRBV12-4 | CASSLDRGRGQYF
TRBV2 | CASSIGQIGYEQYF
TRBV7-3 | CASKAGITDTQYF
TRBV6-5 | CASSYFLSGGKETQYF
TRBV10-3 | CAISELAGGSYNSPLHF
TRBV30 | CAWSGGGLNQPQHF
TRBV5-1 | CASSSTVNTEAFF
TRBV12-3/TRBV12-4 | CASRSTTQETQYF